The 3 T cell receptor beta chains listed next were all sequenced from one sample in a study of blood T cell repertoires in COVID-19. Profiling relied on immunoSEQ multiplex PCR, and the TCRdb table lists in-frame clones only, not all of them. The sample lists 170,000 or so clones; around 80% were seen once. The sequenced material came from peripheral blood. The source is a middle-aged woman with COVID-19, enrolled during active disease.

The chain is built from TRBV28 and TRBJ2-7; weak D call: TRBD1 (5 bases). This CDR3 comprises 13 residues. The ends were cut back, 2 bases at V and 2 bases at J, with 7 bases in the middle. Germline V lookup: CDR1 MDHEN, CDR2 SYDVKM. For the CDR3, the DNA is TGTGCCAGCAGTTTAGGCAGGGCCTACGAGCAGTACTTC. This encodes CASSLGRAYEQYF.

The chain couples TRBV19 to TRBJ1-2; D is possibly TRBD1 (5 bases). This CDR3 region has 15 residues. V gave up 1 base and J gave up 7 bases, with 16 bases separating them. Per germline, CDR1 LNHDA and CDR2 SQIVND (reference sequence). In nucleotides, the CDR3 is TGTGCCAGTAGTATAGTCCGGGGGGAGCGATCTGGCTACACCTTC. Residues: CASSIVRGERSGYTF.

The chain links TRBV6-5 to TRBJ1-1; D gene unclear. V lost 6 bases to trimming and J lost 5 bases, with 19 bases between them. From germline, CDR1 is MNHEY and CDR2 SVGAGI. The CDR3 sequence is 15 residues long. The CDR3 bases are TGTGCCAGCAGGATGGAGGGATTTAGAGGAACTGAAGCTTTCTTT. It encodes CASRMEGFRGTEAFF.